The present T cell receptor (beta chain) was sequenced within a study of human T cells and chemical hapten exposure. Study summary: Patients were given diphenylcyclopropenone on the scalp weekly across the roughly 25-week study. Alopecia areata, totalis or universalis was found in mostly female patients. Broader study findings: DPC sensitization did not alter TCRs above 1 in 1000 frequency.

This sample's time point: patch test 1, 2 weeks after DPC sensitization. Treatment given: therapeutic diphenylcyclopropenone sensitization with weekly scalp DPC. Methods used by the authors: Ranging from about 20,000 to 700,000, TCR counts per sample had a median value of around 90,000. A single record per CDR3 protein comes from TCRdb applying MiXCR to the RACE reads. The V and J calls and clone size are TCRdb's, not the authors'. Of approximately 100,000 distinct CDR3 sequences detected, approximately 10% appear once; the ten largest clones hold approximately 4%. This clonotype appeared many times. Its antigen remains unknown. This material consisted of whole blood, taken in connection with sensitization to the hapten diphenylcyclopropenone (DPC). The source is a woman aged 40 to 49 with alopecia areata. Some clones in this sample may be carry-over from other donors' samples.

The CDR3 DNA sequence: TGTGCCAGCAACCCGGCCGCCCAGGACGAGCAGTACTTC. It encodes CASNPAAQDEQYF. The chain recombines TRBV6-2 or TRBV6-3 with TRBJ2-7, with D unclear. CDR3 length: 13 amino acids. CDR1 and CDR2 (germline): MNHEY, SVGEGT. The germline V and J ends were trimmed by 7 bases and 5 bases, with 15 bases remaining between them.